These 18 T cell receptor beta chains came from one sample sequenced in a study of cytomegalovirus exposure and HLA in healthy donors. A multiplex PCR was run with 60 Vbeta primers and 13 Jbeta primers. The protocol was immunoSEQ multiplex PCR, while the TCRdb copy is restricted to in-frame clones and leaves out a portion. The sample lists about 140,000 clones; 76% were seen once. The sample was PBMCs. The receptor set was obtained from a man aged 18 to 30 in good health and CMV-seronegative.

J is TRBJ1-2 and V is TRBV27; 7 bases align to TRBD1. Per germline, CDR1 MNHEY and CDR2 SMNVEV (reference sequence). CDR3 length equals 15 residues. Trimming at V came to 4 bases and at J to 8 bases, leaving 13 bases not matched to a gene. CDR3 DNA sequence: TGTGCCAGCAGTTCAAGAATACATGAAGGGGGCGGCTACACCTTC. Its protein product is CASSSRIHEGGGYTF.

This clone was picked up a small number of times. This chain joins TRBV11-2 and TRBJ2-3, with 9 bases that match TRBD2. This CDR3 region has 17 residues. J gave up 5 bases and V 2 bases, and 11 bases lay outside the gene matches. Per the germline V gene, CDR1 is SGHAT and CDR2 is FQNNGV. CDR3: CASSLTSGLAIGDTQYF. The CDR3 nucleotides read TGTGCCAGCAGCTTAACGTCGGGACTAGCTATTGGAGATACGCAGTATTTT. The full variable domain, rest sourced from reference TRBV11-2 and TRBJ2-3, is EAGVAQSPRYKIIEKRQSVAFWCNPISGHATLYWYQQILGQGPKLLIQFQNNGVVDDSQLPKDRFSAERLKGVDSTLKIQPAKLEDSAVYLCASSLTSGLAIGDTQYFGPGTRLTVL.

The chain couples TRBV27 to TRBJ1-1; a possible D gene is TRBD1 (5 bases). Germline-derived CDR1 and CDR2 are MNHEY and SMNVEV (reference sequence). The V end was cut by 6 bases, the J end by 5 bases, with 13 bases between. This CDR3 has 13 amino acids. CDR3 DNA sequence: TGTGCCAGCAGCCCATTAGGGGAAACTGAAGCTTTCTTT. Its protein product is CASSPLGETEAFF.

The rearrangement joins TRBV6-5 to TRBJ1-1; perhaps TRBD1 as D (5 bases). Germline lookup yields CDR1 MNHEY and CDR2 SVGAGI. Between the trimmed V and J ends, which lost 0 bases and 1 base, there was a span of 6 bases. The CDR3 has 14 residues. CDR3 DNA: TGTGCCAGCAGTTACTCGCAGGGGAACACTGAAGCTTTCTTT. It specifies CASSYSQGNTEAFF.

Concerning this clone: This sample also contains other DNA sequences that code for the same CDR3. V and J are TRBV7-2 and TRBJ2-7, with TRBD2 matching 7 bases. CDR1 and CDR2 from the germline V gene are SGHTA and FQGNSA. Trimming took 2 bases from V and 0 from J; bases not matched to a gene: 4. The CDR3 is 15 amino acids. The CDR3 here is CASSLNPSGSYEQYF. The CDR3 DNA sequence: TGTGCCAGCAGCTTAAACCCTAGCGGCTCCTACGAGCAGTACTTC.

V gene TRBV7-2 combines with J gene TRBJ1-5; the D gene is possibly TRBD1 (6 bases). The CDR3 contains 19 residues. Germline loops: CDR1 SGHTA, CDR2 FQGNSA. V shed 4 bases and J shed 1 base, with 23 bases lying between them. CDR3 sequence (DNA): TGTGCCAGCAGCTCGCCGGCCTACGGGAGGAGGGGGAGCAATCAGCCCCAGCATTTT. It encodes CASSSPAYGRRGSNQPQHF.

The CDR3 loop reads CASSLLTGVSYEQYF. The CDR3 DNA reads as TGCGCCAGCAGCCTATTGACAGGCGTTTCCTACGAGCAGTACTTC. This chain joins TRBV5-1 and TRBJ2-7, with D tentatively TRBD1 (6 bases). V dropped 4 bases and J dropped 1 base, with 15 bases sitting between them. The CDR3 runs to 15 residues. CDR1 is SGHRS, CDR2 YFSETQ, per germline.

The chain has TRBV11-2 and TRBJ2-1; 8 bases are shared with TRBD2. V lost 5 bases to trimming and J lost 0 bases; unmatched junction nucleotides: 3. The V gene's germline CDR1 is SGHAT and CDR2 FQNNGV. The length of the CDR3 is 15 residues. The CDR3 is CASSPGTSSYNEQFF. The CDR3 coding sequence is TGTGCCAGCAGCCCCGGGACTAGCTCCTACAATGAGCAGTTCTTC.

The chain combines TRBV5-5 with TRBJ1-5, with a possible D match to TRBD1 (6 bases). This CDR3 has 14 residues. Germline V gives CDR1 SGHKS, CDR2 YYEKEE (reference sequence). V lost 4 bases, J lost 4 bases, and 12 bases lay in between. The CDR3, as DNA: TGTGCCAGCAGCCCAAAGACAGGAAATCAGCCCCAGCATTTT. It encodes CASSPKTGNQPQHF.

V gene TRBV7-8 combines with J gene TRBJ2-5; 10 positions match TRBD2. The V segment lost 1 base and the J segment 3 bases; nucleotides outside the gene matches: 8. The CDR3 runs 17 residues. Germline CDR1 SGHVS, CDR2 FQNEAQ. The CDR3 protein is CASSLGSSGGLKETQYF. The CDR3 coding sequence is TGTGCCAGCAGCTTAGGTTCTAGCGGGGGTCTAAAAGAGACCCAGTACTTC.

CDR3 loop: CASSQDPSVDEQFF. The CDR3 DNA reads as TGCGCCAGCAGCCAAGATCCCTCGGTGGATGAGCAGTTCTTC. The rearrangement joins TRBV4-1 to TRBJ2-1; no clear D gene. This CDR3 region has 14 residues. In germline, CDR1 is MGHRA, CDR2 YSYEKL. V was trimmed by 0 bases and J by 8 bases, leaving 11 bases between them.

V usage is TRBV5-1 and J usage is TRBJ1-4; the match to TRBD1 covers 9 bases. CDR1 is SGHRS, CDR2 YFSETQ, per germline. This CDR3 has 16 amino acids. V shed 6 bases, J shed 2 bases, and the junction held 8 bases outside the gene matches. CDR3 in DNA: TGCGCCAGCACCCGGACAGGGGTTATCACTAATGAAAAACTGTTTTTT. Encoded protein: CASTRTGVITNEKLFF.

This clone has only one observation. The chain joins TRBV7-6 to TRBJ2-7; TRBD2 agrees at 7 bases. J was trimmed by 4 bases and V by 5 bases; bases with no gene match: 14. CDR3 size: 16 residues. Germline values: CDR1 SGHVS, CDR2 FNYEAQ. The DNA of the CDR3 is TGTGCCAGCAGCCCGAACGGACAAGCGGGGCGATACGAGCAGTACTTC. Encoded protein: CASSPNGQAGRYEQYF.

Comment on this clone: Sequence at one end of the junction differs from germline and may be a read error. The CDR3 loop is CASTEIAGRAWETQYF. DNA for the CDR3: TGTGCCAGCACTGAAATAGCGGGGCGGGCCTGGGAGACCCAGTACTTC. This chain links TRBV2 with TRBJ2-5; the match to TRBD2 covers 8 bases. This CDR3 contains 16 residues. The germline V gene has CDR1 SNHLY and CDR2 FYNNEI.

This clone was counted between two and nine times. The rearrangement joins TRBV7-7 to TRBJ2-1; the D call may be TRBD1 or TRBD2 (5 bases each). The CDR3 runs to 15 residues. From germline, CDR1 is SSHAT and CDR2 FNYEAQ (reference sequence). V lost 5 bases, J lost 5 bases, and 16 bases lay in between. CDR3 region: CASSLGAGGHNEQFF. Here the CDR3 DNA reads TGTGCCAGCAGCCTAGGGGCAGGCGGGCACAATGAGCAGTTCTTC. Complete variable domain (other parts from reference TRBV7-7 and TRBJ2-1): GAGVSQSPRYKVTKRGQDVTLRCDPISSHATLYWYQQALGQGPEFLTYFNYEAQPDKSGLPSDRFSAERPEGSISTLTIQRTEQRDSAMYRCASSLGAGGHNEQFFGPGTRLTVL.

The chain employs TRBV2 and TRBJ2-7; D is uncertain. CDR3 length: 12 residues. V was clipped by 5 bases and J by 2 bases, with 7 bases between them. CDR1 and CDR2 (germline): SNHLY, FYNNEI. CDR3 protein: CASSPLPYEQYF. CDR3 DNA sequence: TGTGCCAGCAGTCCCCTCCCCTACGAGCAGTACTTC.

The chain recombines TRBV7-6 with TRBJ2-3; 8 nucleotides align to TRBD1. The CDR3 spans 14 residues. Trimming removed 1 base from V and 6 bases from J; junction bases left unmatched: 3. Germline V gene sequence: CDR1 SGHVS, CDR2 FNYEAQ. The CDR3 coding sequence is TGTGCCAGCAGCTTAGGACAGGGGTTGGATACGCAGTATTTT. Protein: CASSLGQGLDTQYF.

V is TRBV2 and J is TRBJ2-1; maybe TRBD1 (5 bases). V dropped 5 bases and J dropped 6 bases, with 17 bases sitting between them. From germline, CDR1 is SNHLY and CDR2 FYNNEI. The CDR3 spans 15 residues. CDR3 sequence: CASSPLSTAVNEQFF. The CDR3 DNA follows: TGTGCCAGCAGTCCACTATCGACAGCCGTCAATGAGCAGTTCTTC.